The T cell receptor beta chain described here comes from a study of vaccination and CD4 T cells after COVID-19. This clonotype occurred once. Its antigen remains unidentified. From germline, CDR1 is MDHEN and CDR2 SYDVKM. Trimming stripped 3 bases from V and 2 bases from J, with 11 bases between. CDR3 length: 15 amino acids. The time point denotes: late sampling 161 to 241 days after vaccination in three convalescent patients. Study-level findings and limits: Within convalescent individuals, 304 out of 307 vaccine-specific clones proved to be spike mono-reactive.

MiXCR, applied by TCRdb to the PCR reads, yields one record per CDR3 protein. The profile shows around 37,000 distinct CDR3 sequences, about 35% of them singletons. The source is a human donor who had recovered from COVID-19. The chain is built from TRBV28 and TRBJ1-5; D gene ambiguous. The material sequenced was CD4+ T cells from blood, taken about 7 months after SARS-CoV-2 vaccination. The DNA for the CDR3 is TGTGCCAGCAGTTTGGTGAAGGGCGGCAATCAGCCCCAGCATTTT. Encoded protein: CASSLVKGGNQPQHF.